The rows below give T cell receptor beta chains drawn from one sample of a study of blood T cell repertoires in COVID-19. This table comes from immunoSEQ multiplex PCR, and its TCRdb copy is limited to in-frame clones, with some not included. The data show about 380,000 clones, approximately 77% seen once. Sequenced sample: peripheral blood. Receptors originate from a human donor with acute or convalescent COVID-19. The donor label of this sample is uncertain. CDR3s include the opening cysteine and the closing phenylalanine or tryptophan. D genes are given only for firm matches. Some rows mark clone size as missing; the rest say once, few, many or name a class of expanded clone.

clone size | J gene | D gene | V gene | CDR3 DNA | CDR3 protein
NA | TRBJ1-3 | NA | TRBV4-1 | TGCGCCAGCAGCCACTTAGGACGGGAGGCAGCTGGAAACACCATATATTTT | CASSHLGREAAGNTIYF
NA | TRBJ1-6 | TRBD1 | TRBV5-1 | TGCGCCAGCAGCTTGGACGGACAGGGGGCCCCTTTGACACCCCTCCACTTT | CASSLDGQGAPLTPLHF
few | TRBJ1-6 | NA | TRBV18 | TGTGCCAGCTCATTTACCGCCCAGTTTGAATCCCTCCACTTT | CASSFTAQFESLHF
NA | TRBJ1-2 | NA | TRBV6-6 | TGTGCCAGCAGTTACGAAGGAACGGGGGGCTACACCTTC | CASSYEGTGGYTF
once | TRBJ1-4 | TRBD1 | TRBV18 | TGTGCCAGCTCACCTCAGACAGGGGGCGGTGGAGAAAAACTGTTTTTT | CASSPQTGGGGEKLFF
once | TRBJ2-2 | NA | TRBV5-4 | TGTGCCAGCAGCTTGACGAATCGGGACGGGGGAGGCCCGAACACCGGGGAGCTGTTTTTT | CASSLTNRDGGGPNTGELFF
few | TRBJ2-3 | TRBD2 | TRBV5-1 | TGCGCCAGCAGCGCCGGGACTAGCGGGGGGATCGCTAGCACAGATACGCAGTATTTT | CASSAGTSGGIASTDTQYF
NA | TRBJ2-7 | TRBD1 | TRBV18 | TGTGCCAGCTCACCACAGGACAGGGCTAAATACGAGCAGTACTTC | CASSPQDRAKYEQYF
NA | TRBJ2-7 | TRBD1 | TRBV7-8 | TGTGCCAGCAGCCCAGGGACAGGGTTTCACGAGCAGTACTTC | CASSPGTGFHEQYF
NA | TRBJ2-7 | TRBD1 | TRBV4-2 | TGTGCCAGCAGCCACGGACAGGTCTCCGTGTACGAGCAGTACTTC | CASSHGQVSVYEQYF
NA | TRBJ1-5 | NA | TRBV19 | TGTGCCAGTAGCCCTAGGGAGTCCAGTAGCAATCAGCCCCAGCATTTT | CASSPRESSSNQPQHF
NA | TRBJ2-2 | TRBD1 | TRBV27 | TGTGCCAGCAGTTGGTATCTAGCCGGGACAGGGCGCGGCGGGATAACCGGGGAGCTGTTTTTT | CASSWYLAGTGRGGITGELFF
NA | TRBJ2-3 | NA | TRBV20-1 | TGCAGTGCTAGTTCCCAGGGCACAGATACGCAGTATTTT | CSASSQGTDTQYF
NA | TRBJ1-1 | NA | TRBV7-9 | TGTGCCAGCAGCAATCCCGTGGGCACAGGCCTTATGAACACTGAAGCTTTCTTT | CASSNPVGTGLMNTEAFF
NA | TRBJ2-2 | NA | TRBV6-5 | TGTGCCAGCAGGGCTCCGGGACTCCGCGGCGGGGAGCTGTTTTTT | CASRAPGLRGGELFF
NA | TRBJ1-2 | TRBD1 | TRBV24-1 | TGTGCCACCAGTGATTATGGGACAGAACCCTATGGCTACACCTTC | CATSDYGTEPYGYTF
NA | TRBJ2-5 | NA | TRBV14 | TGTGCCAGCAGCCCAGTGGGTTGGGCCCTGAACTTC | CASSPVGWALNF
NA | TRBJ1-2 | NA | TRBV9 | TGTGCCAGCAGCGTCTTAGACGGGAAAGCATATGGCTACACCTTC | CASSVLDGKAYGYTF
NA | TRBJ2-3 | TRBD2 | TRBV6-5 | TGTGCCAGCAGTATAGCGGGAGGAAGAGATACGCAGTATTTT | CASSIAGGRDTQYF
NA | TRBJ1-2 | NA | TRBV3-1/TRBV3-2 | TGTGCCAGCAGCCAAGGGAGGGTGGCGGGTGGCTACACCTTC | CASSQGRVAGGYTF
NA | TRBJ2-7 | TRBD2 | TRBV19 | TGTGCCAGTAGTATCCAGGGAAGCGGGAGGGCCTACGAGCAGTACTTC | CASSIQGSGRAYEQYF
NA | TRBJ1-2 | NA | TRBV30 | TGTGCCTGGAGTCAAGGGGCGGTCGGCTACACCTTC | CAWSQGAVGYTF
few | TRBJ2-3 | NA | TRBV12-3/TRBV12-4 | TGTGCCAGCAGTTTGACAGGAACAGATACGCAGTATTTT | CASSLTGTDTQYF
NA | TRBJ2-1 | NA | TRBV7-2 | TGTGCCAGCAGCTGGGGTGGGGCGTGGAATGAGCAGTTCTTC | CASSWGGAWNEQFF
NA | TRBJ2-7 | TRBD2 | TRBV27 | TGTGCCAGCAGTTTCGTAGCGGGAGCTGCCTACGAGCAGTACTTC | CASSFVAGAAYEQYF
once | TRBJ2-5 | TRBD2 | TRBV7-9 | TGTGCCAGCAGCTTAGGTTTCTCTAGCGGGAACCAAGAGACCCAGTACTTC | CASSLGFSSGNQETQYF
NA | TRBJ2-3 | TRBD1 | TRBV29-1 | TGCAGCGGAAACAGGGGGACAGATACGCAGTATTTT | CSGNRGTDTQYF
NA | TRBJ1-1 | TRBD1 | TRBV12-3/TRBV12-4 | TGTGCCAGCATTCTGACAGGGGTCACTGAAGCTTTCTTT | CASILTGVTEAFF
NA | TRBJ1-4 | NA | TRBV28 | TGTGCCAGCAGTTTTATCCGGCGAGGAGAAAAACTGTTTTTT | CASSFIRRGEKLFF
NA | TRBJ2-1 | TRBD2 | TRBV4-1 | TGCGCCAGCAGCCAAGAGGGTCTGCGGGGGAGCAATGAGCAGTTCTTC | CASSQEGLRGSNEQFF
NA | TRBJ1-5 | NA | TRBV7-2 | TGTGCCAGCAGCTTAGATCAGGGGCCGAAGGTGCCCCAGCATTTT | CASSLDQGPKVPQHF
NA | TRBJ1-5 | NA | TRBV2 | TGTGCCAGCAGTGACTGGCAGGGTTTCCAGCCCCAGCATTTT | CASSDWQGFQPQHF
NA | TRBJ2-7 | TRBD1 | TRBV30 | TGTGCCTGGGATACAGGGGCCTACGAGCAGTACTTC | CAWDTGAYEQYF
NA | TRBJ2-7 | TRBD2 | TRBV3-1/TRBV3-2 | TGTGCCAGCAGCCCCTGGACTAGCGGGACCTACGAGCAGTACTTC | CASSPWTSGTYEQYF
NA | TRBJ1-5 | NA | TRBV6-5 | TGTGCCAGCAGAGTCCGGAGTTCGGGCAATCAGCCCCAGCATTTT | CASRVRSSGNQPQHF
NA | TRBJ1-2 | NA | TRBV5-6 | TGTGCCAGCAGCTTGAGCGGGACCGGGGGGCCTTATGGCTACACCTTC | CASSLSGTGGPYGYTF
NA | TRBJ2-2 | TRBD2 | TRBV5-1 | TGCGCCAGCAGCTTCGGGGGGGCTGGCGGGGAGCTGTTTTTT | CASSFGGAGGELFF
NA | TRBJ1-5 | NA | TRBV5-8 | TGTGCCAGCAGCTTGATTGTTTTTGCGGGACTGGGCAATCAGCCCCAGCATTTT | CASSLIVFAGLGNQPQHF
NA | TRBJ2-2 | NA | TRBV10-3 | TGTGCCATCAGTGATCGGGAGATTGGCACCGGGGAGCTGTTTTTT | CAISDREIGTGELFF
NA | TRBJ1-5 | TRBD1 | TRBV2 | TGTGCCAGCAGCAGACAGGGGGCAAGGCAGCCCCAGCATTTT | CASSRQGARQPQHF
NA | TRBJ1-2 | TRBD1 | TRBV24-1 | TGTGCCACCAGAGGGACAGGGGGTTTTGACTATGGCTACACCTTC | CATRGTGGFDYGYTF
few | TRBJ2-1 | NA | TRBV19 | TGTGCCAGTAGCCTTTGGGACATGGGGAATGAGCAGTTCTTC | CASSLWDMGNEQFF
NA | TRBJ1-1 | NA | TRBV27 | TGTGCCAGCAGTTTGAGAGAGAACACTGAAGCTTTCTTT | CASSLRENTEAFF
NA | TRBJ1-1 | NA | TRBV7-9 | TGTGCCAGCAGCTTAGCCCAGGGAACTGAAGCTTTCTTT | CASSLAQGTEAFF
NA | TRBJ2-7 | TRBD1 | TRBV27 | TGTGCCAGCAGTTTTGGTGGCAGGGGGTACGAGCAGTACTTC | CASSFGGRGYEQYF
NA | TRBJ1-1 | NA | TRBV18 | TGTGCCAGCTCACCACAGGAGGGAGGGGCTTTCTTT | CASSPQEGGAFF
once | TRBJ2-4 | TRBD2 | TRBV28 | TGTGCCAGCAGTGCGGGGGGGGCGCTAGCCAAAAACATTCAGTACTTC | CASSAGGALAKNIQYF
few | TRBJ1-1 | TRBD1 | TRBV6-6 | TGTGCCAGCAGTAAATCCCCGGACAGGGAGACTGAAGCTTTCTTT | CASSKSPDRETEAFF
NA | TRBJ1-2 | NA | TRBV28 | TGTGCCAGCAGTGGGCGATGGGGCTACACCTTC | CASSGRWGYTF
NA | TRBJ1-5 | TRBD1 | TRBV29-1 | TGCAGCGTCGGGACAGGGGGTAGCAATCAGCCCCAGCATTTT | CSVGTGGSNQPQHF
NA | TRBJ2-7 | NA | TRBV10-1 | TGCGCCAGCAGTGAGGCGGGGCGGAATCACTACGAGCAGTACTTC | CASSEAGRNHYEQYF
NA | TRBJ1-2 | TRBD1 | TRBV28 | TGTGCCAGCAGCCTTCTCAGGGGGCTTAGGGGGGATGGCTACACCTTC | CASSLLRGLRGDGYTF
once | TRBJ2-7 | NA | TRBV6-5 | TGTGCCACCATGGGGGGTCTCTCCTACGAGCAGTACTTC | CATMGGLSYEQYF
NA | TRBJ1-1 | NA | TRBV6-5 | TGTGCCACAGGGGCGGCGAACACTGAAGCTTTCTTT | CATGAANTEAFF